This T cell receptor beta chain was documented in a study of OX40 agonist ivuxolimab in advanced cancers. On this clone: As yet, its antigen is unknown.

Per the germline V gene, CDR1 is MNHNY and CDR2 is SVGAGI (reference sequence). This CDR3 region has 15 residues. Study-level findings and limits: Among T cells, CD8+ cells averaged more expanded clones than CD4+ cells.

Assay used: immunoSEQ multiplex PCR; TCRdb lists only in-frame clones, some missing. This sample has some 58,000 clones, with around 81% found just once. The sequence came from an adult with an advanced solid tumor such as melanoma, head and neck, liver or kidney cancer. The chain joins TRBV6-6 to TRBJ2-1; TRBD2 might be the D (5 bases). The sequencing used CD4+ or CD8+ T cells sorted from blood, collected in a trial of the OX40 agonist ivuxolimab. The DNA for the CDR3 is TGTGCAAACGCAAGGGAGTTTGGCTCCTACAATGAGCAGTTCTTC. Its translation: CANAREFGSYNEQFF.